This TCR beta chain stems from a study of CD8 T cells in Susac syndrome. Study-wide findings and caveats: Clonal expansion was missing from Susac syndrome CD4+ T cell repertoires.

Notes on this clonotype: The antigen is not known.

The CDR3 loop spans 16 amino acids. Losses at the gene ends were 2 bases for V and 5 bases for J; bases not matched to a gene: 7. Looked up from germline, CDR1 is MGHRA and CDR2 is YSYEKL. cDNA came from 0.5 to 1 ug RNA primed by random hexamers. Coverage of TCR beta CDR3 amplification by immunoSEQ multiplex PCR extended to 54 Vbeta and 13 Jbeta. In TCRdb, the immunoSEQ multiplex PCR reads were re-called with MiXCR into one record per CDR3 protein. The profile shows 200,000 to 300,000 distinct CDR3 sequences, about 96% of them singletons. Sequencing targeted TCR beta in T cells from blood (CD8+ and CD4+).

Sequencing was carried out using CD4+ T cells from PBMCs. The sequence came from a human donor with Susac syndrome. The chain carries TRBV4-1 and TRBJ1-5; 9 positions match TRBD1. The CDR3 protein is CASSQPPGQGYQPQHF. As DNA, the CDR3 is TGCGCCAGCAGCCAACCTCCGGGACAGGGCTATCAGCCCCAGCATTTT.